This TCR beta chain stems from a study of cytomegalovirus exposure and HLA in healthy donors. Across the study: Roughly 180 million T cells yielded 100 million to 130 million unique TCR beta sequences, as an earlier analysis found. Genotyping of 400 or so donors showed that roughly 80% belonged to the Caucasian-associated ancestry cluster. Overall study findings and caveats: With further analysis later on, most CMV-associated TCR beta chains appeared HLA-restricted.

For this clone: Antigen specificity is unknown.

The PCR was carried out with 60 Vbeta primers and 13 Jbeta primers. Method: immunoSEQ multiplex PCR; TCRdb's copy keeps in-frame clones and lacks some. The profile shows some 150,000 clones, over 60% of them singletons. Every donor was a healthy person donating bone marrow. In germline, CDR1 is SGHTA, CDR2 FQGTGA. This CDR3 has 15 residues. Unmatched junction bases numbered 5, after V lost 2 bases and J lost 5 bases. The sequenced sample consisted of PBMCs. The chain employs TRBV7-3 and TRBJ2-3, with 9 bases matching TRBD2. The TCR was taken from a male donor in good health and CMV-seronegative. The CDR3 loop reads CASSLELAGGDTQYF. The DNA for the CDR3 is TGTGCCAGCAGCTTAGAACTAGCGGGCGGAGATACGCAGTATTTT. Supplemented by reference TRBV7-3 and TRBJ2-3, the full variable domain reads GAGVSQTPSNKVTEKGKYVELRCDPISGHTALYWYRQSLGQGPEFLIYFQGTGAADDSGLPNDRFFAVRPEGSVSTLKIQRTERGDSAVYLCASSLELAGGDTQYFGPGTRLTVL.